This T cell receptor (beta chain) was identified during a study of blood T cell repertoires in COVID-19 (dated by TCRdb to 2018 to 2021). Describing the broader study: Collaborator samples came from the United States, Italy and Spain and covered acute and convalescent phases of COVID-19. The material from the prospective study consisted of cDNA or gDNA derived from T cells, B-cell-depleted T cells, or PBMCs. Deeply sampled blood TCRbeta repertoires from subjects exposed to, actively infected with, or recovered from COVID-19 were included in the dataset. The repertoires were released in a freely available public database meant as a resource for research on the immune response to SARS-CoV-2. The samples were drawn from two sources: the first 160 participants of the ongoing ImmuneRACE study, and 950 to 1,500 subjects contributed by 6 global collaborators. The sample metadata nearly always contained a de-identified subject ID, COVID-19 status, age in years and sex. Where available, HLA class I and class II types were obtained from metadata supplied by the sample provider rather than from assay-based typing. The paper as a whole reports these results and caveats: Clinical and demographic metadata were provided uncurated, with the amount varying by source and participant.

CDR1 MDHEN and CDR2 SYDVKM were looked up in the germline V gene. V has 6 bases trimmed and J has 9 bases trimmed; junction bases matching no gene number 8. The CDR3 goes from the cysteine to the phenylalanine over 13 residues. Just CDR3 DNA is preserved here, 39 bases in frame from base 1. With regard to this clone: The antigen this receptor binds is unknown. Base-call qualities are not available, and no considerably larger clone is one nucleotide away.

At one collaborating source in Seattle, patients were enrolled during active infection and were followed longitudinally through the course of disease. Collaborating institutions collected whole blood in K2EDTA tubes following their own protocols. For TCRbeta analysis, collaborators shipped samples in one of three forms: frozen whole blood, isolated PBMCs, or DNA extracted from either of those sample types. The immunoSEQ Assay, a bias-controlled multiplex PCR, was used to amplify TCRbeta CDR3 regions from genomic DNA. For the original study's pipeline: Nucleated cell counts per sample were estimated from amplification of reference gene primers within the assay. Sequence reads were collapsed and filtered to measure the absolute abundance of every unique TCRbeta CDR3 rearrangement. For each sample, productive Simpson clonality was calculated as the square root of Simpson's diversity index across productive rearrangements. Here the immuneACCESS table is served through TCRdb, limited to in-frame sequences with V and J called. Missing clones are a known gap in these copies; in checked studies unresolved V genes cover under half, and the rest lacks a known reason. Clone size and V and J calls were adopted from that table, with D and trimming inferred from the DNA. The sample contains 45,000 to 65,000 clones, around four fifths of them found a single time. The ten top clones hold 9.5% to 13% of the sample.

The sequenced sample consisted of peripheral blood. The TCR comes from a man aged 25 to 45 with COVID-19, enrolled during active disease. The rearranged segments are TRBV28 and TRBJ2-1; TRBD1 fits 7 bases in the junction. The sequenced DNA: TGTGCCAGCAGACACAGGGGTCTGGGTGAGCAGTTCTTC. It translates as CASRHRGLGEQFF.